The following is a T cell receptor beta chain sequence with its context. Its antigen remains unknown. These data are taken from a study of radiotherapy plus CTLA-4 blockade in lung cancer. Each patient with chemo-refractory metastatic non-small-cell lung cancer was treated with focal radiation plus CTLA-4 blockade using ipilimumab. The data were produced by immunoSEQ multiplex PCR, yet TCRdb's version contains in-frame clones alone and is incomplete. This table has roughly 30,000 clones, 75% to 90% appearing once. The study, taken as a whole, reports: An expansion of tumor-derived TCR clones occurred in blood after radiotherapy plus ipilimumab.

The sequence was collected from a human donor with non-small cell lung cancer that progressed on radiotherapy plus ipilimumab. The sequencing here drew on peripheral blood, taken from a patient treated with radiotherapy plus ipilimumab.

CDR3 nucleotide sequence: TGTGCCAGCAGCGACACGGGGGGGCGCGATACGCAGTATTTT. Protein sequence: CASSDTGGRDTQYF. The chain has TRBV7-2 and TRBJ2-3; TRBD2 aligns across 8 bases. Germline trimming cut 5 bases from V and 6 bases from J; bases unmatched to any gene: 7. CDR3 size: 14 residues. CDR1 and CDR2 (germline): SGHTA, FQGNSA.